What follows are 21 T cell receptor beta chains derived from one specimen sequenced in a study of T cells in Graves' hyperthyroidism and ophthalmopathy. TCR beta CDR3 regions were amplified from RNA transcripts. Initially, a first-round RT-PCR of the TCR CDR3 employed the HTBI primer set. Using its own MiXCR run on the multiplex PCR reads, TCRdb lists one record per CDR3 protein. This table holds 800,000 or so distinct CDR3 sequences, 38% found once. The specimen was blood. These receptors were taken from a man between 18 and 35 years old with Graves' hyperthyroidism.

This clonotype has ten or more counts. V gene TRBV2 combines with J gene TRBJ1-2; D is undetermined. The CDR3 totals 12 residues. With 4 bases removed from V and 4 bases from J, the gap between germline ends came to 7 bases. The germline CDR1 and CDR2 sequences are SNHLY and FYNNEI. CDR3 bases: TGTGCCAGCAGTGGCCCAGGCTATGGCTACACCTTC. It specifies CASSGPGYGYTF.

This clonotype was recorded many times. The chain links TRBV2 to TRBJ1-4; the D gene is possibly TRBD1 (6 bases). Trimming cost V 3 bases and J 8 bases, with 13 bases left between them. Germline assignment: CDR1 SNHLY and CDR2 FYNNEI. The CDR3 extends over 14 amino acids. Written as DNA, the CDR3 is TGTGCCAGCAGTGACGGGCAGGGGACGGAAAAACTGTTTTTT. This gives the protein CASSDGQGTEKLFF. Together with reference TRBV2 and TRBJ1-4, the CDR3 gives the full variable domain: EPEVTQTPSHQVTQMGQEVILRCVPISNHLYFYWYRQILGQKVEFLVSFYNNEISEKSEIFDDQFSVERPDGSNFTLKIRSTKLEDSAMYFCASSDGQGTEKLFFGSGTQLSVL.

As for this clonotype: At one end the junction does not follow the germline gene, possibly because of a read error. V usage is TRBV6-2 or TRBV6-3 and J usage is TRBJ1-1, with 7 bases identical to TRBD1. The germline gives CDR1 MNHEY, CDR2 SVGEGT. The CDR3 has 13 amino acids. In DNA form, the CDR3 reads TGTGCCTGCAGGACAGGAACTAAGACTGAAGCTTTCTTT. It encodes CACRTGTKTEAFF.

The chain has TRBV29-1 and TRBJ1-4; D is unclear. Between the trimmed V and J ends, which lost 6 bases and 15 bases, there was a span of 23 bases. The CDR3 consists of 13 residues. The V gene's germline CDR1 is SQVTM and CDR2 ANQGSEA. The CDR3 coding sequence is TGCAGCGTGCCACGGGAGGACCTGAACAAGGTGTTTTTT. As protein: CSVPREDLNKVFF.

V and J are TRBV9 and TRBJ2-2, with TRBD2 matching over 10 bases. Trimming cost V 2 bases and J 3 bases; bases outside gene matches: 1. CDR1 is SGDLS and CDR2 is YYNGEE in the germline V gene. The CDR3 covers 15 residues. In DNA, the CDR3 is TGTGCCAGCAGCGTGCTAGCGGGAGACACCGGGGAGCTGTTTTTT. It codes for CASSVLAGDTGELFF.

The rearrangement uses TRBV12-3 or TRBV12-4 and TRBJ1-5, with D possibly matching TRBD1 (5 bases). The CDR3 has 12 residues. V dropped 8 bases and J dropped 7 bases, with 12 bases sitting between them. CDR3 sequence (DNA): TGTGCCAGCGGTGGGGGAGGACAGCCCCAGCATTTT. Amino acids: CASGGGGQPQHF.

In its sample, this clonotype was seen many times. The rearrangement links TRBV9 to TRBJ1-6, with TRBD1 matching over 8 bases. This CDR3 is 15 amino acids long. V shed 4 bases, J shed 7 bases, and the junction held 7 bases outside the gene matches. CDR1 is SGDLS, CDR2 YYNGEE, per germline. The CDR3 is CASSSLGQGNSPLHF. The CDR3 DNA follows: TGTGCCAGCAGCTCCCTCGGACAGGGAAATTCACCCCTCCACTTT.

The table lists this clonotype with many counts. CDR3 in DNA: TGTGCCAGCAGCGGGGACTACTACGAGCAGTACTTC. Its translation: CASSGDYYEQYF. The gene calls are TRBV2 and TRBJ2-7; TRBD2 aligns across 7 bases. This CDR3 has 12 residues. CDR1 and CDR2 (germline): SNHLY, FYNNEI. Losses at the gene ends were 6 bases for V and 3 bases for J; bases not matched to a gene: 2.

The table lists this clonotype with many counts. V gene TRBV9 combines with J gene TRBJ1-6, with 9 nucleotides matching TRBD1. With 0 bases clipped from V and 6 bases from J, the junction kept 4 bases outside the gene matches. Germline CDR1 is SGDLS and CDR2 is YYNGEE. This CDR3 is built from 16 residues. The CDR3 region is CASSVDGTGSNSPLHF. The CDR3 nucleotides are TGTGCCAGCAGCGTAGACGGGACAGGGTCTAATTCACCCCTCCACTTT.

The CDR3 region is CASSRDRGNYEQYF. The CDR3 nucleotides read TGTGCCAGCAGCCGCGACAGGGGGAACTACGAGCAGTACTTC. This chain joins TRBV19 and TRBJ2-7; 9 nucleotides align to TRBD1. The CDR3 consists of 14 residues. The germline CDR1 and CDR2 sequences are LNHDA and SQIVND (reference sequence). V shed 9 bases, J shed 3 bases, and the junction held 9 bases outside the gene matches.

In its sample, this clonotype was seen many times. V usage is TRBV24-1 and J usage is TRBJ1-1; no reliable D call. Trimming took 4 bases from V and 0 from J, leaving 2 bases between them. CDR3 length: 12 amino acids. The germline V gene has CDR1 KGHDR and CDR2 SFDVKD. DNA for the CDR3: TGTGCCACCAGTGACGTGAACACTGAAGCTTTCTTT. It codes for CATSDVNTEAFF.

This clonotype was counted once. The chain combines TRBV9 with TRBJ2-7; TRBD1 agrees at 7 bases. CDR1 and CDR2 from the germline V gene are SGDLS and YYNGEE. The CDR3 totals 15 residues. The ends lost 1 base at V and 4 bases at J; junction bases unmatched: 8. The CDR3 protein is CASSVTGTDVYEQYF. CDR3 nucleotide sequence: TGTGCCAGCAGCGTAACCGGGACAGATGTTTACGAGCAGTACTTC.

This clonotype has a count of ten or more. The rearrangement links TRBV2 to TRBJ1-2; no firm D call. The V end was cut by 4 bases, the J end by 4 bases, with 10 bases between. From germline, CDR1 is SNHLY and CDR2 FYNNEI. CDR3 length equals 13 residues. CDR3 in DNA: TGTGCCAGCAGTGTTACGGACTTCTATGGCTACACCTTC. Translating it yields CASSVTDFYGYTF.

A remark on this clonotype: A much bigger clone sits one base away, suggesting this may be a read error. It is likely a read error, because the conserved phenylalanine at the end of the CDR3 is missing. The chain is built from TRBV13 and TRBJ1-1; D is unclear. Germline loops: CDR1 PRHDT, CDR2 FYEKMQ (reference sequence). The CDR3 sequence is 16 residues long. Trimming removed 0 bases from V and 0 bases from J, with 11 bases in between. CDR3 sequence: CASSLGGRLMNTEAFL. The CDR3 DNA reads as TGTGCCAGCAGCTTAGGAGGGAGGTTAATGAACACTGAAGCTTTCCTT.

The genes are TRBV7-9 and TRBJ1-2; D is unresolved. V dropped 7 bases and J dropped 4 bases, with 16 bases sitting between them. This CDR3 has 14 amino acids. Germline V gene data show CDR1 as SEHNR and CDR2 as FQNEAQ (reference sequence). CDR3 in DNA: TGTGCCAGCACCTATGTCCAGGTTCCCTATGGCTACACCTTC. Protein: CASTYVQVPYGYTF.

J is TRBJ1-3 and V is TRBV5-6; weak D call: TRBD1 (5 bases). CDR3 length equals 16 residues. Germline V gene lookup returns CDR1 SGHDT and CDR2 YYEEEE. V was cut by 1 base and J by 3 bases, with 14 bases left in between. CDR3 protein: CASSLSAGGGGNTIYF. The CDR3 DNA follows: TGTGCCAGCAGCTTGAGCGCTGGGGGAGGTGGAAACACCATATATTTT.

The chain employs TRBV11-2 and TRBJ2-7, with 7 bases that match TRBD1. V trimming: 5 bases; J trimming: 9 bases; junction bases outside the gene matches: 16. The CDR3 loop spans 15 amino acids. Germline assignment: CDR1 SGHAT and CDR2 FQNNGV. CDR3 loop: CASSNFDRAFDGQYF. DNA for the CDR3: TGTGCCAGCAGCAACTTTGACAGGGCGTTTGACGGGCAGTACTTC.

The chain is built from TRBV20-1 and TRBJ1-1; D uncertain. Germline values: CDR1 DFQATT, CDR2 SNEGSKA (reference sequence). The CDR3 extends over 14 amino acids. Between the trimmed V and J ends, which lost 0 bases and 6 bases, there was a span of 14 bases. Written as DNA, the CDR3 is TGCAGTGCTAGAGATAGCGACTTTAGGGCTGAAGCTTTCTTT. Amino acids: CSARDSDFRAEAFF.

This clonotype was observed a few times. The chain combines TRBV20-1 with TRBJ1-3; D gene unclear. This CDR3 spans 15 amino acids. Trimming took 1 base from V and 2 from J, leaving 12 bases between them. CDR1 is DFQATT and CDR2 is SNEGSKA in the germline V gene (reference sequence). For the CDR3, the DNA is TGCAGTGCTAGAGCAATGAGGGAGGCTGGAAACACCATATATTTT. It codes for CSARAMREAGNTIYF.

This rearrangement joins TRBV6-1 to TRBJ1-1; D call uncertain. The V gene's germline CDR1 is MNHNS and CDR2 SASEGT. CDR3 size: 12 residues. Trimming cost V 7 bases and J 2 bases, with 8 bases left between them. This CDR3 reads CASMGLNTEAFF. CDR3 coding DNA: TGTGCCAGCATGGGCCTCAACACTGAAGCTTTCTTT.

This sequence joins TRBV6-6 and TRBJ1-1, with a tentative D call TRBD1 (5 bases). V was trimmed by 10 bases and J by 3 bases, leaving 12 bases between them. The CDR3 is 12 amino acids. Germline V gene data show CDR1 as MNHNY and CDR2 as SVGAGI (reference sequence). The CDR3 DNA is TGTGCCACCCGATTCAGGGACACTGAAGCTTTCTTT. It encodes CATRFRDTEAFF.